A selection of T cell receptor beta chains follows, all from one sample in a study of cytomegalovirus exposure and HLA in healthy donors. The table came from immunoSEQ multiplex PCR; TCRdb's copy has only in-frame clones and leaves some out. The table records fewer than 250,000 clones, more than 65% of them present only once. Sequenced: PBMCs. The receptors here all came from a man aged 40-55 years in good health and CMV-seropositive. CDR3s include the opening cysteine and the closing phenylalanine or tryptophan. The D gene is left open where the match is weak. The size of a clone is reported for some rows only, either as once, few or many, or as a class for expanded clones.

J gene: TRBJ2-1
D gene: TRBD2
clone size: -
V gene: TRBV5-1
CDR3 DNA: TGCGCCAGCAGCCTAAGTCCGGGACTAGGGTACAATGAGCAGTTCTTC
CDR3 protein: CASSLSPGLGYNEQFF

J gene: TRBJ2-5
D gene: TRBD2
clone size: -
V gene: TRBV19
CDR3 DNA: TGTGCCAGTAGTATAGCGGGAGGGCCGGGGGAGACCCAGTACTTC
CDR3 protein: CASSIAGGPGETQYF

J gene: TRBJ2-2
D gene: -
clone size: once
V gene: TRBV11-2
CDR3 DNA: TGTGCCAGCAGCTTAGATCACGTGGGGCTCCGGGCCGGGGAGCTGTTTTTT
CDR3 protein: CASSLDHVGLRAGELFF

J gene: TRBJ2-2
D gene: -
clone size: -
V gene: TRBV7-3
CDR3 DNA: TGTGCCAGCAGCTCAGCGGGCGGGGAGCTGTTTTTT
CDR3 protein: CASSSAGGELFF

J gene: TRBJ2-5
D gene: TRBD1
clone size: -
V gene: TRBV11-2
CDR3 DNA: TGTGCCAGCAGCTTAGATCGGACAGGGCCCTGGCCGTACCAAGAGACCCAGTACTTC
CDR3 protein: CASSLDRTGPWPYQETQYF

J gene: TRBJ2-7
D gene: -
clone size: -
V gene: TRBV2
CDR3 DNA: TGTGTTTTTTTCAAGCAGAAGGCGGCATACGAGCAGTACTTC
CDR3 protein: CVFFKQKAAYEQYF

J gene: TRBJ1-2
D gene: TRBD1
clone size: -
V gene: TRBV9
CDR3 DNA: TGTGCCAGCAGGGGGACAGTCTATGGCTACACCTTC
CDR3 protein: CASRGTVYGYTF

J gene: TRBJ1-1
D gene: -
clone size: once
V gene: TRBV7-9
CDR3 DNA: TGTGCCAGCAGCTTAGTTCGGGGAATGAACACTGAAGCTTTCTTT
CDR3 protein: CASSLVRGMNTEAFF

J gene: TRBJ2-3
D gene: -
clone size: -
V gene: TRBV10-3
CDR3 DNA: TGTGCCATCAGTTGGGCTTCTAGCACAGATACGCAGTATTTT
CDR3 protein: CAISWASSTDTQYF

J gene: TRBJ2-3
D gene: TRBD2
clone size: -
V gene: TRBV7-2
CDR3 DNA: TGTGCCAGCAGCCCTGGGACTAGCGGGATGACAGATACGCAGTATTTT
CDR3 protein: CASSPGTSGMTDTQYF

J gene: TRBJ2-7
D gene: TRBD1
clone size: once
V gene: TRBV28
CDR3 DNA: TGTGCCAGCAGCACGGGACAGGGGCCTTGGGGGCAGTACTTC
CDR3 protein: CASSTGQGPWGQYF

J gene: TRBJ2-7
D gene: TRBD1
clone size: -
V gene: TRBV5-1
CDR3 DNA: TGCGCCAGCAGCCCCGGGACAGGAGACACCTACGAGCAGTACTTC
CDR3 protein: CASSPGTGDTYEQYF

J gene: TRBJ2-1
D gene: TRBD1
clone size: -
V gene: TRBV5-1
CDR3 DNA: TGCGCCAGCAAACCGGGACAGGGGGGTGAGCAGTTCTTC
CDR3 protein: CASKPGQGGEQFF

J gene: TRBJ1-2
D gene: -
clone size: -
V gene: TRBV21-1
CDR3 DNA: TGTGCCAGCAGCAAAGGGGTATGCGGGACAGGGGGCGGTGGCTACACCTTC
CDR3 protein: CASSKGVCGTGGGGYTF

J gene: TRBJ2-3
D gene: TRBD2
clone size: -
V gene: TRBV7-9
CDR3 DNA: TGTGCCAGCAGCTTACGGGGGGGTTTCGCAGATACGCAGTATTTT
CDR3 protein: CASSLRGGFADTQYF

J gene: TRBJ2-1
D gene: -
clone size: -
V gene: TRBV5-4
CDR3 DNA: TGTGCCAGCAGTCAAGATCGGGGGTCCTACAATGAGCAGTTCTTC
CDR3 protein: CASSQDRGSYNEQFF

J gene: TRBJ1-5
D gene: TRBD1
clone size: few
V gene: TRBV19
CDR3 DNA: TGTGCCAGTAGTACGACAGGGGGGAATCAGCCCCAGCATTTT
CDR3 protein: CASSTTGGNQPQHF

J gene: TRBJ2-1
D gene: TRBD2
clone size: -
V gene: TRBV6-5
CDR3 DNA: TGTGCCACTAGCGGACCTTTCTACAATGAGCAGTTCTTC
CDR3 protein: CATSGPFYNEQFF

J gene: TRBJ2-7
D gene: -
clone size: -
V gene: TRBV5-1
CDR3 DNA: TGCGCCAGCAGCTTGACGGGATTCTACGAGCAGTACTTC
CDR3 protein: CASSLTGFYEQYF

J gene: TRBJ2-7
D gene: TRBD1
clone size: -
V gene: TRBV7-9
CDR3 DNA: TGTGCCAGCAGCTTGGGACAGGTATCCTACGAGCAGTACTTC
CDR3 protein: CASSLGQVSYEQYF

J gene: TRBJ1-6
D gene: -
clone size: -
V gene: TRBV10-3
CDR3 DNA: TGTGCCAGCAGTGAAGTGAGCCCGGGTTCACCCCTCCACTTT
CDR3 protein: CASSEVSPGSPLHF

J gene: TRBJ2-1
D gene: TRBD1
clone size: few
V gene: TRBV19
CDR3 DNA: TGTGCCAGTAGTAGATCGGGACAGGCCCTAAATGAGCAGTTCTTC
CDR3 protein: CASSRSGQALNEQFF

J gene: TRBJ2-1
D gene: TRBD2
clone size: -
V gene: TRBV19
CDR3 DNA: TGTGCCAGTAGGGTGACTAGCGGGGGGGGCTACAATGAGCAGTTCTTC
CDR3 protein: CASRVTSGGGYNEQFF

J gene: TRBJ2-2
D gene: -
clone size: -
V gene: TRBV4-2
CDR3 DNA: TGTGCCAGCAGCCAAGATCTGAGTCGGGCGAACACCGGGGAGCTGTTTTTT
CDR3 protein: CASSQDLSRANTGELFF

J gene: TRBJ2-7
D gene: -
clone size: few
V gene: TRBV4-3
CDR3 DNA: TGCGCCAGCAGCCAAGGGGTCAGACTAGACTACGAGCAGTACTTC
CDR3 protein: CASSQGVRLDYEQYF

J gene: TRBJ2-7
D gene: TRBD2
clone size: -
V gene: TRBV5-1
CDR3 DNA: TGCGCCAGCAGCCGACAGCGGGGGCCACTAGCGGGAGCTACCTACGAGCAGTACTTC
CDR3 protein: CASSRQRGPLAGATYEQYF

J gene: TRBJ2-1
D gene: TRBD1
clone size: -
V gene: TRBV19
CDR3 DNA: TGTGCCAGTACCCCCGGGACAGGGATTTACAATGAGCAGTTCTTC
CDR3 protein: CASTPGTGIYNEQFF